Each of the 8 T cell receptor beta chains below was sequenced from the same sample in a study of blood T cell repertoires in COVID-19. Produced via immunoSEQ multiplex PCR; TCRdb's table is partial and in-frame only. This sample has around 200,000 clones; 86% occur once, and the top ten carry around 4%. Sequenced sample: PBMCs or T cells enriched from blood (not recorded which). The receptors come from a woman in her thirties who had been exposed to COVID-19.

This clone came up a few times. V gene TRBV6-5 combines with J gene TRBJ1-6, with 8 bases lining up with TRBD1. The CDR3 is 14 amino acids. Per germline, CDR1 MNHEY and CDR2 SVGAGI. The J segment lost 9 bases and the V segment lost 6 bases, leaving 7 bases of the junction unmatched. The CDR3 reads CASSLGQGASPLHF. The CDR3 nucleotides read TGTGCCAGCAGCCTTGGACAGGGCGCTTCACCCCTCCACTTT.

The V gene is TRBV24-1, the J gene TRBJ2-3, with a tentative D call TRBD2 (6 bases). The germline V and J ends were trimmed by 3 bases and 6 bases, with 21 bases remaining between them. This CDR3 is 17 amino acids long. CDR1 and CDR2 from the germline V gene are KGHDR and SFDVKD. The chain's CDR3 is CATSDPSPGLPSDTQYF. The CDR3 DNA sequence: TGTGCCACCAGTGATCCTTCCCCGGGACTCCCGTCGGATACGCAGTATTTT.

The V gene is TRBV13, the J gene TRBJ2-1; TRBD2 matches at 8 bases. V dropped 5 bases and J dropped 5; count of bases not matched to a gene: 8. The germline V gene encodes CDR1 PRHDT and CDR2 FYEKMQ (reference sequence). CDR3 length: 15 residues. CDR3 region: CASSPRGGPNNEQFF. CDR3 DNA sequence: TGTGCCAGCAGCCCACGGGGGGGCCCAAACAATGAGCAGTTCTTC.

CDR3 sequence: CASSPRDRGPMNTEAFF. The DNA of the CDR3 is TGTGCCAGCAGCCCTAGGGACAGGGGGCCCATGAACACTGAAGCTTTCTTT. V gene TRBV11-3 combines with J gene TRBJ1-1; 12 nucleotides line up with TRBD1. In germline, CDR1 is SGHNT, CDR2 YENEEA. CDR3 length: 17 amino acids. Trimming cost V 5 bases and J 0 bases; bases outside gene matches: 7.

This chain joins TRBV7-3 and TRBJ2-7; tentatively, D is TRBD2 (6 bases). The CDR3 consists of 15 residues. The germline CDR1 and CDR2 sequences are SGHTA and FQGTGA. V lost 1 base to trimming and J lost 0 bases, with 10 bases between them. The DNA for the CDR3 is TGTGCCAGCAGCTTAAATGGGGGGAGCTCCTACGAGCAGTACTTC. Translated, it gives CASSLNGGSSYEQYF.

CDR3 amino acids: CASSPSGRARGTEAFF. CDR3 sequence (DNA): TGTGCCAGCAGCCCGAGCGGGAGGGCGAGGGGGACTGAAGCTTTCTTT. The rearrangement joins TRBV28 to TRBJ1-1; a weak D match, TRBD1 (6 bases). In germline, CDR1 is MDHEN, CDR2 SYDVKM. Trimming took 6 bases from V and 5 from J, leaving 22 bases between them. This CDR3 has 16 residues.

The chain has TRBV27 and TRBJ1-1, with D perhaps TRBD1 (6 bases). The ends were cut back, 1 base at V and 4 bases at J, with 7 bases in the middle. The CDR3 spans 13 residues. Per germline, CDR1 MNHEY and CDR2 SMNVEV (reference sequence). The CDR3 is CASSLYRATEAFF. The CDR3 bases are TGTGCCAGCAGTTTATACAGGGCCACTGAAGCTTTCTTT.

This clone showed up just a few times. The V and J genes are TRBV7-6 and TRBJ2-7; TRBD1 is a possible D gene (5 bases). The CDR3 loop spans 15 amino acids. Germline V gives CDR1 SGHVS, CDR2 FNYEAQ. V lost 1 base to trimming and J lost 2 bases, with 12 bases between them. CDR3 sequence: CASSLGEGQAYEQYF. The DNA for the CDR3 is TGTGCCAGCAGCTTAGGGGAAGGACAAGCCTACGAGCAGTACTTC.